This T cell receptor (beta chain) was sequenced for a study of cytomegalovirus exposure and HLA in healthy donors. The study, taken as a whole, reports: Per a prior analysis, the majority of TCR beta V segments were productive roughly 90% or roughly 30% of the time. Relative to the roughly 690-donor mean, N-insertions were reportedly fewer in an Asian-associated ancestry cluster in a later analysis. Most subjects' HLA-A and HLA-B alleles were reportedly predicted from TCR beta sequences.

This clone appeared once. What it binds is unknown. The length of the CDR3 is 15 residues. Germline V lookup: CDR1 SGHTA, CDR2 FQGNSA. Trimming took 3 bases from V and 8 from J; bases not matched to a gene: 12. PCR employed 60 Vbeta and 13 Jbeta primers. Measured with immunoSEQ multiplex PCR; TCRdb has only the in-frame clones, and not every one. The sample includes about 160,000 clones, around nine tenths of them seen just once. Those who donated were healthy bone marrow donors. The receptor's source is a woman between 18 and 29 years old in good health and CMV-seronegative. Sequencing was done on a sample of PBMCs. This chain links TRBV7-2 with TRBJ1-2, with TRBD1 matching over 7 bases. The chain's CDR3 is CASSLGQPPMEGYTF. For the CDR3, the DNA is TGTGCCAGCAGCTTGGGACAGCCACCTATGGAGGGCTACACCTTC.